This passage covers 26 T cell receptor beta chains from one sample sequenced in a study of blood T cell repertoires in COVID-19. Produced via immunoSEQ multiplex PCR; TCRdb's table is partial and in-frame only. The repertoire holds 100,000 to 150,000 clones, with 80% as singletons. Sequencing input: peripheral blood. The receptors here all came from a human donor in a cohort sampled during active COVID-19.

The chain uses TRBV3-1 (or the pseudogene TRBV3-2) and TRBJ2-2; 15 positions match TRBD2. The CDR3 spans 18 residues. Germline CDR1 is LGHDT and CDR2 is YNNKEL (reference sequence). V was pared by 8 bases and J by 0 bases, with 7 bases of the junction left unmatched. The CDR3 sequence is CASAEGLAGGANTGELFF. In nucleotides, the CDR3 is TGTGCCAGCGCGGAGGGACTAGCGGGGGGCGCGAACACCGGGGAGCTGTTTTTT.

The V and J genes are TRBV4-3 and TRBJ2-7; 7 nucleotides match TRBD2. CDR1 and CDR2 from the germline V gene are LGHNA and YSLEER. With V trimmed by 1 base and J by 2 bases, 11 bases remained unmatched. The CDR3 is 17 residues long. CDR3 loop: CASSQAWVGAGAYEQYF. CDR3 DNA sequence: TGCGCCAGCAGCCAAGCCTGGGTCGGTGCGGGGGCCTACGAGCAGTACTTC.

This clone was recorded only once. The CDR3 coding sequence is TGTGCCAGTAGTATTCTGGGTGGGGCCACTGAAGCTTTCTTT. It encodes CASSILGGATEAFF. The chain employs TRBV19 and TRBJ1-1; TRBD1 is a possible D gene (5 bases). V gave up 3 bases and J gave up 4 bases, with 12 bases separating them. The germline V gene has CDR1 LNHDA and CDR2 SQIVND (reference sequence). CDR3 size: 14 residues.

This sequence joins TRBV2 and TRBJ1-1; D perhaps matches TRBD1 (6 bases). Per the germline V gene, CDR1 is SNHLY and CDR2 is FYNNEI. The CDR3 spans 14 residues. Trimming took 2 bases from V and 1 from J, leaving 8 bases between them. DNA for the CDR3: TGTGCCAGCAGTGAACAGGGGCGGAACACTGAAGCTTTCTTT. Encoded protein: CASSEQGRNTEAFF.

The rearrangement links TRBV27 to TRBJ1-5, with TRBD1 matching over 7 bases. The CDR3 spans 15 residues. J was trimmed by 2 bases and V by 4 bases; bases with no gene match: 5. CDR1 and CDR2 (germline): MNHEY, SMNVEV (reference sequence). CDR3 in amino acids: CASSSQGGRNQPQHF. The CDR3 bases are TGTGCCAGCAGTTCTCAGGGGGGTCGCAATCAGCCCCAGCATTTT.

CDR3 nucleotide sequence: TGTGCCAGCAGTGAAGCGCTTGCCGGGACAGGGGGCGTTGGCCCTAATGAAAAACTGTTTTTT. It specifies CASSEALAGTGGVGPNEKLFF. The chain employs TRBV6-1 and TRBJ1-4; 12 bases are shared with TRBD1. V was clipped by 0 bases and J by 3 bases; unmatched bases: 14. Germline assignment: CDR1 MNHNS and CDR2 SASEGT. The CDR3 loop spans 21 amino acids.

This chain connects TRBV30 to TRBJ1-1; no reliable D call. Germline V CDR1 and CDR2: GTSNPN, SVGIG (reference sequence). The CDR3 is 14 residues long. V was trimmed by 1 base and J by 0 bases, leaving 9 bases between them. CDR3 coding DNA: TGTGCCTGGAGTGAGGCCAGCGTGAACACTGAAGCTTTCTTT. Translation: CAWSEASVNTEAFF. Combining the CDR3 with reference TRBV30 and TRBJ1-1 gives the whole variable domain SQTIHQWPATLVQPVGSPLSLECTVEGTSNPNLYWYRQAAGRGLQLLFYSVGIGQISSEVPQNLSASRPQDRQFILSSKKLLLSDSGFYLCAWSEASVNTEAFFGQGTRLTVV.

The chain carries TRBV6-2 or TRBV6-3 and TRBJ1-2, with 7 bases lining up with TRBD1. Germline trimming cut 6 bases from V and 2 bases from J; bases unmatched to any gene: 9. The CDR3 sequence is 15 residues long. Looked up from germline, CDR1 is MNHEY and CDR2 is SVGEGT. The CDR3 protein is CASSFRQGFNYGYTF. In nucleotides, the CDR3 is TGTGCCAGCAGCTTTAGACAGGGCTTCAACTATGGCTACACCTTC.

The chain has TRBV6-5 and TRBJ2-1, with 7 bases identical to TRBD1. This CDR3 is 14 amino acids long. CDR1 is MNHEY, CDR2 SVGAGI, per germline. V trimming: 8 bases; J trimming: 7 bases; junction bases outside the gene matches: 11. This chain's CDR3 is CASVETGRQNEQFF. CDR3 DNA sequence: TGTGCCAGCGTGGAGACAGGGCGACAAAATGAGCAGTTCTTC.

The chain uses TRBV6-2 or TRBV6-3 and TRBJ2-7; 8 bases fit TRBD2. CDR1 and CDR2 (germline): MNHEY, SVGEGT. This CDR3 comprises 14 residues. With V trimmed by 2 bases and J by 3 bases, 3 bases remained unmatched. CDR3 residues: CASSYPLAVYEQYF. The DNA for the CDR3 is TGTGCCAGCAGTTACCCACTAGCGGTCTACGAGCAGTACTTC.

CDR3 region: CSASPGDGYTF. CDR3 DNA: TGCAGTGCTAGCCCAGGGGATGGCTACACCTTC. The V gene is TRBV20-1, the J gene TRBJ1-2; maybe TRBD1 (6 bases). The CDR3 sequence is 11 residues long. Between the trimmed V and J ends, which lost 3 bases and 6 bases, there was a span of 8 bases. CDR1 and CDR2 (germline): DFQATT, SNEGSKA (reference sequence).

This chain links TRBV30 with TRBJ1-4; TRBD1 is a possible D gene (6 bases). Trimming stripped 3 bases from V and 7 bases from J, with 27 bases between. The length of the CDR3 is 18 residues. Germline CDR1 GTSNPN, CDR2 SVGIG (reference sequence). CDR3 sequence (DNA): TGTGCCTGGAGCCATAAGAAAGGGAATGGCAGGGGCATTGAAAAACTGTTTTTT. It translates to CAWSHKKGNGRGIEKLFF.

The V call is TRBV28, the J call TRBJ2-3; 8 bases match TRBD1. The CDR3 sequence is 13 residues long. Germline V lookup: CDR1 MDHEN, CDR2 SYDVKM. V lost 8 bases to trimming and J lost 3 bases; unmatched junction nucleotides: 4. The CDR3 sequence is CASGTGPTDTQYF. Written as DNA, the CDR3 is TGTGCCAGCGGGACAGGTCCTACAGATACGCAGTATTTT.

The J gene is TRBJ2-2, the V gene TRBV27; D uncertain. V lost 2 bases, J lost 3 bases, and 13 bases lay in between. Germline V gene data show CDR1 as MNHEY and CDR2 as SMNVEV (reference sequence). The CDR3 loop spans 16 amino acids. The DNA for the CDR3 is TGTGCCAGCAGTTTACCGGCAACCCGGGACACCGGGGAGCTGTTTTTT. It encodes CASSLPATRDTGELFF.

This clone appeared many times. The identical CDR3 is also encoded by other nucleotide sequences in the sample. This chain connects TRBV2 to TRBJ2-5; 7 nucleotides agree with TRBD2. The CDR3 totals 15 residues. Germline assignment: CDR1 SNHLY and CDR2 FYNNEI. The ends lost 2 bases at V and 4 bases at J; junction bases unmatched: 7. CDR3 DNA sequence: TGTGCCAGCAGTGAACTCCTAGCGGCGGGAGAGACCCAGTACTTC. Its protein is CASSELLAAGETQYF. The variable domain in full, completed from reference TRBV2 and TRBJ2-5, reads EPEVTQTPSHQVTQMGQEVILRCVPISNHLYFYWYRQILGQKVEFLVSFYNNEISEKSEIFDDQFSVERPDGSNFTLKIRSTKLEDSAMYFCASSELLAAGETQYFGPGTRLLVL.

The chain has TRBV30 and TRBJ1-1; D possibly corresponds to TRBD1 (5 bases). The CDR3 spans 13 residues. CDR1 GTSNPN and CDR2 SVGIG come from the germline V gene (reference sequence). V dropped 4 bases and J dropped 4 bases, with 13 bases sitting between them. The CDR3 region has the DNA TGTGCCTGGATGCAGGGAGGGAGCACTGAAGCTTTCTTT. Protein sequence: CAWMQGGSTEAFF.

This sequence joins TRBV18 and TRBJ1-1; D is undetermined. The CDR3 has 13 amino acids. V lost 6 bases, J lost 2 bases, and 10 bases lay in between. Germline V gene sequence: CDR1 KGHSH, CDR2 LQKENI. CDR3 bases: TGTGCCAGCTCCGGAGGGCTTAACACTGAAGCTTTCTTT. It translates to CASSGGLNTEAFF.

The chain carries TRBV29-1 and TRBJ1-2; TRBD1 might be the D (5 bases). Trimming shortened V by 4 bases and J by 7 bases, and 13 bases separated the two germline ends. The germline gives CDR1 SQVTM, CDR2 ANQGSEA. The CDR3 is 12 residues long. The CDR3 region is CSVVGGNGGYTF. The DNA of the CDR3 is TGCAGCGTTGTGGGGGGAAACGGTGGCTACACCTTC.

This chain joins TRBV5-5 and TRBJ2-3; perhaps TRBD2 as D (6 bases). The CDR3 runs 16 residues. V gave up 0 bases and J gave up 2 bases, with 13 bases separating them. Germline loops: CDR1 SGHKS, CDR2 YYEKEE (reference sequence). CDR3 residues: CASSLGVAASTDTQYF. In DNA, the CDR3 is TGTGCCAGCAGCTTGGGAGTAGCGGCCTCCACAGATACGCAGTATTTT.

The chain employs TRBV7-2 and TRBJ1-6; tentatively, D is TRBD1 (6 bases). Per the germline V gene, CDR1 is SGHTA and CDR2 is FQGNSA. V lost 1 base and J 5 bases, leaving 15 bases between the germline ends. This CDR3 contains 17 residues. The CDR3 DNA reads TGTGCCAGCAGCTTAGTGGGGGGGGGCCGGAATAATTCACCCCTCCACTTT. Translating it yields CASSLVGGGRNNSPLHF.

The J gene is TRBJ1-5, the V gene TRBV28; TRBD1 aligns across 10 bases. The CDR3 length is 17 residues. V was clipped by 4 bases and J by 6 bases; unmatched bases: 12. Germline V gene sequence: CDR1 MDHEN, CDR2 SYDVKM. CDR3 sequence reads: CASSSGSGQGPFQPQHF. In DNA, the CDR3 is TGTGCCAGCAGTTCAGGGTCGGGACAGGGGCCCTTTCAGCCCCAGCATTTT.

This chain joins TRBV6-5 and TRBJ1-5; TRBD1 matches 7 bases. Germline values: CDR1 MNHEY, CDR2 SVGAGI. Unmatched junction bases numbered 7, after V lost 9 bases and J lost 5 bases. The CDR3 extends over 13 amino acids. The CDR3: CASEEGAYQPQHF. The CDR3 DNA is TGTGCCAGTGAAGAGGGGGCCTATCAGCCCCAGCATTTT.

The rearrangement joins TRBV18 to TRBJ1-5; 7 bases line up with TRBD1. The CDR3 covers 16 residues. V was pared by 3 bases and J by 1 base, with 6 bases of the junction left unmatched. Germline CDR1 and CDR2: KGHSH and LQKENI. DNA of the CDR3: TGTGCCAGCTCACCGGACTCGACAGGGAGCAATCAGCCCCAGCATTTT. This gives the protein CASSPDSTGSNQPQHF.

V gene TRBV29-1 combines with J gene TRBJ2-2, with TRBD2 as a possible D gene (6 bases). CDR1 is SQVTM and CDR2 is ANQGSEA in the germline V gene. The CDR3 runs to 15 residues. V lost 0 bases and J lost 4, with 12 bases in between. CDR3 loop: CSVEETGEVTGELFF. DNA for the CDR3: TGCAGCGTTGAAGAAACGGGAGAAGTCACCGGGGAGCTGTTTTTT.

V usage is TRBV27 and J usage is TRBJ1-5; D not resolved. The CDR3 spans 14 residues. The germline V gene encodes CDR1 MNHEY and CDR2 SMNVEV (reference sequence). The V and J ends lost 8 bases and 0 bases respectively, with 11 bases between them. DNA for the CDR3: TGTGCCAGCCGAGGGCCCTCTAGCAATCAGCCCCAGCATTTT. As protein: CASRGPSSNQPQHF.

This chain links TRBV2 with TRBJ1-5; TRBD1 might be the D (6 bases). V dropped 2 bases and J dropped 11 bases, with 13 bases sitting between them. There are 13 residues in the CDR3. Germline CDR1 and CDR2: SNHLY and FYNNEI. The CDR3 DNA follows: TGTGCCAGCAGTGAAAATAGGGCAGGGGCCCAGCATTTT. This encodes CASSENRAGAQHF.